This T cell receptor beta chain was recovered during a study of OX40 agonist ivuxolimab in advanced cancers. Here immunoSEQ multiplex PCR was the method, and the copy in TCRdb shows in-frame clones only, minus some. This table holds tens of thousands of clones, 84% found once. The germline V gene encodes CDR1 SGHRS and CDR2 YFSETQ. This CDR3 comprises 17 residues. V gave up 4 bases and J gave up 1 base; unmatched junction bases: 8. The chain couples TRBV5-1 to TRBJ2-3; TRBD2 agrees at 11 bases. The origin of this receptor is an adult with an advanced solid tumor such as melanoma, head and neck, liver or kidney cancer. The sequencing here drew on CD4+ or CD8+ T cells sorted from blood, taken in a trial of the OX40 agonist ivuxolimab. The CDR3 protein is CASSGGSSGGRTDTQYF. The CDR3 nucleotides are TGCGCCAGCAGCGGGGGCTCTAGCGGGGGGCGCACAGATACGCAGTATTTT. The variable domain in full, with the rest retrieved from reference TRBV5-1 and TRBJ2-3, is KAGVTQTPRYLIKTRGQQVTLSCSPISGHRSVSWYQQTPGQGLQFLFEYFSETQRNKGNFPGRFSGRQFSNSRSEMNVSTLELGDSALYLCASSGGSSGGRTDTQYFGPGTRLTVL.